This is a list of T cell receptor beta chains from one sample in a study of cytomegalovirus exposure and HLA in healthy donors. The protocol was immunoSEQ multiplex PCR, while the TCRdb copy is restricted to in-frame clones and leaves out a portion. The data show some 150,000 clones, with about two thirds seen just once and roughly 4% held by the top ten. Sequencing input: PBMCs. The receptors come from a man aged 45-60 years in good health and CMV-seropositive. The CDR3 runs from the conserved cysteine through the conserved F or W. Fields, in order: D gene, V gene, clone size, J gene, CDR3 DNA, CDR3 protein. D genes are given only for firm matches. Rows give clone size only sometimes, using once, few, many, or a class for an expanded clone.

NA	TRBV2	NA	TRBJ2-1	TGTGCCAGCAGTGAACAACTAGCAGCCTACAATGAGCAGTTCTTC	CASSEQLAAYNEQFF
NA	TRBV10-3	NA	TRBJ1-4	TGTGCCATCAGTGAGTCGACAGCGGGGGATGAAAAACTGTTTTTT	CAISESTAGDEKLFF
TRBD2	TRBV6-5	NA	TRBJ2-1	TGTGCCAGCAGTTACTCGAGACTAGCGGGAGGGAGCATTTGGTTCTTC	CASSYSRLAGGSIWFF
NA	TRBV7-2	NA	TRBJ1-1	TGTGCCAGCAGCCCACGCAGGGAAAGGAGCACTGAAGCTTTCTTT	CASSPRRERSTEAFF
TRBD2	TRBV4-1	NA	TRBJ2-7	TGCGCCAGCAGCCAAGCAGAAAGGGAGGGCGAGCAGTACTTC	CASSQAEREGEQYF
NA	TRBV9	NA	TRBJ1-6	TGTGCCAGCAGCGTAGATCCCGGGTTGAGGGTCAATTCACCCCTCCACTTT	CASSVDPGLRVNSPLHF
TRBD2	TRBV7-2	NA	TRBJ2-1	TGTGCCAGCAGCTTAGTAAGTCTAGCGGGAGATGTCGGTGAGCAGTTCTTC	CASSLVSLAGDVGEQFF
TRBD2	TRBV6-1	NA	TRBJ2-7	TGTGCCAGCAGTGTCGGGGCTGGGCGACTAGCGAGAGGTTACTACGAGCAGTACTTC	CASSVGAGRLARGYYEQYF
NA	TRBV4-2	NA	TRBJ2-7	TGTGCCAGCAGCCCCGGACAGAAAAACTACGAGCAGTACTTC	CASSPGQKNYEQYF
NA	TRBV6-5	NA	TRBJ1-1	TGTGCCAGCAGTTACGATAGGGGGAGTTCCACTGAAGCTTTCTTT	CASSYDRGSSTEAFF
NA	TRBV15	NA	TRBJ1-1	TGTGCCACCAGCAGTAAGACAGGGAACACTGAAGCTTTCTTT	CATSSKTGNTEAFF
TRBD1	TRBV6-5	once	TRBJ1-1	TGTGCCAGCAGTTACGGGACAGGGAGGGCTGAAGCTTTCTTT	CASSYGTGRAEAFF
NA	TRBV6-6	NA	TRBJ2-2	TGTGCCAGCAGGCAGGGGGGATACGGGGAGCTGTTTTTT	CASRQGGYGELFF
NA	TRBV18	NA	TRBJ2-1	TGTGCCAGCTCACCGGAAAGGGGGTACAATGAGCAGTTCTTC	CASSPERGYNEQFF
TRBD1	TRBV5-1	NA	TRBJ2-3	TGCGCGAGCGGACAGGAGGCAGATACGCAGTATTTT	CASGQEADTQYF
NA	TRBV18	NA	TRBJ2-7	TGTGCCAGCTCACCGATAAGGGACTCCCATCAGCAGTACTTC	CASSPIRDSHQQYF
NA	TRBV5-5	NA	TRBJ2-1	TGTGCCAGCAGTTATCAGGGAAATGAGCAGTTCTTC	CASSYQGNEQFF
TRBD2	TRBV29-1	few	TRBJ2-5	TGCAGCGTTGATGGACTAGCGGGGCACCAAGAGACCCAGTACTTC	CSVDGLAGHQETQYF
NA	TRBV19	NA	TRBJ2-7	TGTGCCAGTAGTGCCGGTCCTCAATCCTACGAGCAGTACTTC	CASSAGPQSYEQYF